This is a list of T cell receptor beta chains from one sample in a study of blood T cell repertoires in COVID-19. TCRdb keeps only in-frame clones here, not all; method: immunoSEQ multiplex PCR. The table includes hundreds of thousands of clones, more than 70% detected once. The specimen was peripheral blood. All receptors come from a woman aged 30 to 39 with COVID-19, enrolled during active disease. Each CDR3 is given without its conserved first and last residue.

TRBV13	10	TRBJ1-2	ASSLGGAGYT
TRBV10-3	11	TRBJ2-7	AISGTGSDEQY
TRBV19	16	TRBJ2-3	ASSNKRTRAGDTDTQY
TRBV5-1	14	TRBJ2-2	ASSLEAGANTGELF
TRBV29-1	11	TRBJ1-2	SVGDRGNYGYT
TRBV30	12	TRBJ1-5	AWSVAVGDQPQH
TRBV5-1	13	TRBJ2-1	ASSLVRTSGNEQF
TRBV5-1	13	TRBJ1-4	ASSRKTGLDEKLF
TRBV7-2	16	TRBJ2-2	ASSGRGLAGVSTGELF
TRBV3-1/TRBV3-2	11	TRBJ2-3	ASSRQGTDTQY
TRBV2	14	TRBJ2-3	ASSGRQGFVTDTQY
TRBV4-1	13	TRBJ2-5	ASSLVRAGPETQY
TRBV11-2	12	TRBJ2-3	ASSRAASGATQY
TRBV7-8	13	TRBJ2-7	ASSLAGTLAYEQY
TRBV6-2/TRBV6-3	11	TRBJ1-1	ASSYQGLTEAF
TRBV6-5	13	TRBJ2-1	ASRLAGGFYNEQF
TRBV30	10	TRBJ1-2	AWSMGRVGYT
TRBV18	13	TRBJ1-4	ASSHVTETNEKLF
TRBV25-1	10	TRBJ1-1	ASSDLDRKAF
TRBV2	12	TRBJ1-1	ASSSWTGGPEAF
TRBV30	11	TRBJ1-4	AWRGGSREKLF
TRBV5-6	10	TRBJ2-7	ASSLARYEQY